One sample yielded the 19 T cell receptor beta chains listed below, sequenced in a study of regulatory T cells in long-lasting Graves disease. iRepertoire HTBI primers and Arm-PCR of CDR3 regions built TCR beta libraries. TCRdb used MiXCR to reprocess the multiplex PCR reads, holding one entry per CDR3 protein. The sample lists around 240,000 distinct CDR3 sequences, about 20% seen once, with 14% in the top ten. Time point indicated: newly diagnosed GD, antithyroid drugs for less than 3 months. The TCR library was made from RNA extracted from PBMCs. This same sample was also part of a study on T cells in Graves' hyperthyroidism and ophthalmopathy.

The sequencing used peripheral blood mononuclear cells (PBMCs), collected at new diagnosis, from a patient treated with antithyroid drugs. Receptor source: a woman in her twenties or thirties with Graves disease.

This clonotype has ten or more counts. The chain combines TRBV6-2 or TRBV6-3 with TRBJ1-2, with D unresolved. The germline V gene encodes CDR1 MNHEY and CDR2 SVGEGT. The CDR3 covers 20 residues. V was trimmed by 7 bases and J by 4 bases, leaving 34 bases between them. CDR3 protein: CASTLNAGFNTPMAGYGYTF. The CDR3 nucleotides are TGTGCCAGCACCTTAAACGCAGGCTTTAACACCCCCATGGCTGGCTATGGCTACACCTTC.

This clonotype was picked up many times. The J gene is TRBJ2-5, the V gene TRBV7-2; 7 bases match TRBD1. Germline V CDR1 and CDR2: SGHTA, FQGNSA. This CDR3 contains 14 residues. The junction had 7 bases not matched to a gene; V was cut back by 5 bases and J by 4 bases. CDR3 in amino acids: CASSITGVSETQYF. The CDR3 nucleotides read TGTGCCAGCAGCATAACAGGGGTTTCAGAGACCCAGTACTTC.

This clonotype was seen at least ten times. One junction end does not reproduce the germline sequence, and a read error may be involved. V is TRBV4-1 and J is TRBJ1-5; no clear D gene. Germline CDR1 reads MGHRA; CDR2 reads YSYEKL. The CDR3 is made up of 16 amino acids. Here the CDR3 DNA reads TGCGCCAGCAGTCAAGGGCGAGGGCGCGGAGATCAGCCCCAGCATTTT. As protein: CASSQGRGRGDQPQHF.

This clonotype was observed at least ten times. The chain recombines TRBV18 with TRBJ2-4, with D perhaps TRBD2 (6 bases). CDR3 length: 15 residues. Per the germline V gene, CDR1 is KGHSH and CDR2 is LQKENI. Trimming removed 3 bases at V and 7 bases at J, with 16 bases between. The CDR3 nucleotides read TGTGCCAGCTCACCGATGGAGGGAGGCGAGAACATTCAGTACTTC. The encoded protein is CASSPMEGGENIQYF. The full variable domain, rest sourced from reference TRBV18 and TRBJ2-4, is NAGVMQNPRHLVRRRGQEARLRCSPMKGHSHVYWYRQLPEEGLKFMVYLQKENIIDESGMPKERFSAEFPKEGPSILRIQQVVRGDSAAYFCASSPMEGGENIQYFGAGTRLSVL.

This clonotype was recorded at least ten times. The J gene is TRBJ1-2, the V gene TRBV7-6, with D hard to call. This CDR3 comprises 13 residues. Deletions cut 2 bases from V and 6 bases from J, with 10 bases between. Per germline, CDR1 SGHVS and CDR2 FNYEAQ. CDR3 nucleotide sequence: TGTGCCAGCAGCTTATACGAGACGGATGGCTACACCTTC. It encodes CASSLYETDGYTF.

The V call is TRBV6-2 or TRBV6-3, the J call TRBJ2-2; tentatively, D is TRBD1 or TRBD2 (6 bases each). This CDR3 spans 15 amino acids. Trimming removed 6 bases from V and 1 base from J, with 12 bases in between. Germline CDR1 and CDR2: MNHEY and SVGEGT. CDR3 region: CASRIGGLNTGELFF. DNA of the CDR3: TGTGCCAGCAGGATAGGGGGACTGAACACCGGGGAGCTGTTTTTT.

This clonotype was found a few times. The chain combines TRBV2 with TRBJ2-5; D may correspond to TRBD1 or TRBD2 (6 bases each). Germline V gene sequence: CDR1 SNHLY, CDR2 FYNNEI. Trimming stripped 4 bases from V and 5 bases from J, with 17 bases between. This CDR3 contains 15 residues. Here the CDR3 reads CASSASGAERETQYF. The CDR3 DNA follows: TGTGCCAGCAGTGCTTCGGGGGCCGAGAGGGAGACCCAGTACTTC. The full variable domain, its missing parts supplied by reference TRBV2 and TRBJ2-5, is EPEVTQTPSHQVTQMGQEVILRCVPISNHLYFYWYRQILGQKVEFLVSFYNNEISEKSEIFDDQFSVERPDGSNFTLKIRSTKLEDSAMYFCASSASGAERETQYFGPGTRLLVL.

This clonotype came up many times. The V call is TRBV20-1, the J call TRBJ1-5; weak D call: TRBD1 (5 bases). V dropped 4 bases and J dropped 3 bases, with 10 bases sitting between them. The CDR3 is 13 residues long. CDR1 is DFQATT and CDR2 is SNEGSKA in the germline V gene (reference sequence). The CDR3 region is CSATGPLNQPQHF. CDR3 nucleotides: TGCAGTGCTACAGGGCCTCTCAATCAGCCCCAGCATTTT.

The genes are TRBV19 and TRBJ1-3, with D hard to call. Germline V gene lookup returns CDR1 LNHDA and CDR2 SQIVND (reference sequence). This CDR3 has 15 amino acids. V gave up 9 bases and J gave up 0 bases, with 15 bases separating them. The CDR3 DNA reads as TGTGCCAGCCGCTCCTACATACGCTCTGGAAACACCATATATTTT. It encodes CASRSYIRSGNTIYF.

This clonotype came up many times. The chain uses TRBV5-1 and TRBJ1-2, with 7 bases fitting TRBD1. V shed 3 bases and J 2 bases; nucleotides not matched to a gene: 4. The CDR3 totals 14 residues. Germline CDR1 reads SGHRS; CDR2 reads YFSETQ. The CDR3 loop reads CASSSTGWNYGYTF. CDR3 nucleotide sequence: TGCGCCAGCAGCTCGACAGGGTGGAACTATGGCTACACCTTC.

The CDR3 DNA sequence: TGTGCCAGCAGCGTAGGCGGGCGGGGATTGAACACCGGGGAGCTGTTTTTT. Translated: CASSVGGRGLNTGELFF. The J gene is TRBJ2-2, the V gene TRBV9, with D possibly TRBD2 on 6 matching bases. The germline V gene encodes CDR1 SGDLS and CDR2 YYNGEE. This CDR3 region has 17 residues. V lost 0 bases and J lost 1, with 13 bases in between.

In this sample, this clonotype turned up many times. The chain employs TRBV12-3 or TRBV12-4 and TRBJ2-1; the match to TRBD1 covers 10 bases. The CDR3 loop spans 15 amino acids. Losses at the gene ends were 5 bases for V and 6 bases for J; bases not matched to a gene: 7. The CDR3 region is CASSPRGQGPNEQFF. Written as DNA, the CDR3 is TGTGCCAGCAGTCCACGGGGACAGGGGCCCAATGAGCAGTTCTTC.

This clonotype was seen at least ten times. The chain is built from TRBV20-1 and TRBJ2-2, with a weak D call TRBD2 (6 bases). CDR1 and CDR2 (germline): DFQATT, SNEGSKA (reference sequence). V gave up 2 bases and J gave up 6 bases, with 10 bases separating them. CDR3 length equals 13 residues. CDR3 residues: CSARTPSAGELFF. The DNA of the CDR3 is TGCAGTGCTAGAACACCTAGCGCCGGGGAGCTGTTTTTT.

This clonotype was observed many times. V and J are TRBV13 and TRBJ2-6, with D perhaps matching TRBD1 or TRBD2 (5 bases each). V was pared by 3 bases and J by 1 base, with 13 bases between. This CDR3 has 17 residues. In germline, CDR1 is PRHDT, CDR2 FYEKMQ (reference sequence). This chain's CDR3 is CASSLEAGPSGANVLTF. As DNA, the CDR3 is TGTGCCAGCAGCTTGGAGGCAGGGCCTTCTGGGGCCAACGTCCTGACTTTC.

The chain joins TRBV19 to TRBJ2-5; no clear D gene. Germline assignment: CDR1 LNHDA and CDR2 SQIVND (reference sequence). V lost 6 bases, J lost 1 base, and 6 bases lay in between. This CDR3 comprises 12 residues. Here the CDR3 reads CASSAVQETQYF. DNA of the CDR3: TGTGCCAGTAGCGCAGTCCAAGAGACCCAGTACTTC.

This clonotype occurred a few times. The chain carries TRBV6-1 and TRBJ1-6; weak D call: TRBD1 (5 bases). The germline CDR1 and CDR2 sequences are MNHNS and SASEGT. V lost 10 bases and J lost 7, with 11 bases in between. The CDR3 spans 12 residues. CDR3 amino acids: CATIPGNSPLHF. The CDR3 DNA reads as TGTGCCACCATACCAGGGAATTCACCCCTCCACTTT.

Of note for this clonotype: The likely explanation is a read error, given a far larger clone one base away. This rearrangement joins TRBV2 to TRBJ2-1; D gene ambiguous. Trimming removed 8 bases at V and 7 bases at J, with 12 bases between. This CDR3 comprises 12 residues. CDR1 is SNHLY and CDR2 is FYNNEI in the germline V gene. The CDR3 sequence is CASSEQRNEQFF. The CDR3 nucleotides read TGTGCCAGCTCCGAACAGAGGAATGAGCAGTTCTTC.

This clonotype appeared many times. This may come from a read error, since a much larger clone is one base off. The chain combines TRBV7-3 with TRBJ1-2; 10 positions agree with TRBD1. Per the germline V gene, CDR1 is SGHTA and CDR2 is FQGTGA. Losses at the gene ends were 0 bases for V and 7 bases for J; bases not matched to a gene: 2. The CDR3 runs to 14 residues. This CDR3 is CASSLTGQGCGYTF. The CDR3, as DNA: TGTGCCAGCAGCTTAACGGGACAGGGGTGTGGCTACACCTTC.

Many counts were recorded for this clonotype. V gene TRBV20-1 combines with J gene TRBJ1-4, with TRBD1 identical over 7 bases. J lost 2 bases, V lost 5 bases, and 2 bases had no gene match. This CDR3 comprises 13 residues. Germline-derived CDR1 and CDR2 are DFQATT and SNEGSKA (reference sequence). This CDR3 is CSAQDRTNEKLFF. In nucleotides, the CDR3 is TGCAGTGCTCAGGACAGGACTAATGAAAAACTGTTTTTT.